In this sample, the clone carrying this T cell receptor beta chain turned up a few times. Its antigen is still unknown. The sample belongs to a study of T cells after yellow fever vaccination. Whole-study context: With SMART-Seq v4 Ultra Low Input, the fractions containing low cell numbers were prepared.

TCRdb re-called the 5' RACE reads with MiXCR, one entry per CDR3 protein. This table has roughly 500,000 distinct CDR3 sequences, over 15% appearing once. Study-wide results and caveats: A minor fraction of clonotypes spanned both CD4 and CD8 compartments. Most primary-vaccination clones recurred post-booster (roughly 96% CD4, 88% CD8).

CDR1 and CDR2 (germline): SGHRS, YFSETQ. V shed 1 base and J 3 bases; nucleotides not matched to a gene: 6. The CDR3 spans 17 residues. The origin of this receptor is a man aged 25 to 40 who received the YFV17D yellow fever vaccine. The chain combines TRBV5-1 with TRBJ2-5; 13 nucleotides agree with TRBD2. This sample comprised PBMCs, obtained 15 days after the yellow fever booster vaccination. This CDR3 reads CASSLKRTSGREETQYF. CDR3 in DNA: TGCGCCAGCAGCTTGAAACGGACTAGCGGGAGAGAAGAGACCCAGTACTTC.